Below, 4 T cell receptor beta chains from the same sample are listed, as sequenced in a study of blood T cell repertoires in COVID-19. Clones were read by immunoSEQ multiplex PCR, and TCRdb kept only the in-frame ones, dropping some. The top ten hold 5.2% of the sample, which has under 100,000 clones, around 86% seen once. Source material: peripheral blood. The origin of the receptors is a man aged 55 to 70 with COVID-19, enrolled during active disease.

This clone appeared once. The V call is TRBV12-3 or TRBV12-4, the J call TRBJ1-2; D is unclear. The V end was cut by 6 bases, the J end by 3 bases, with 8 bases between. The CDR3 length is 12 residues. As DNA, the CDR3 is TGTGCCAGCAGCCCAGATTACTATGGCTACACCTTC. As protein: CASSPDYYGYTF.

The genes are TRBV5-1 and TRBJ2-5, with 10 bases aligning to TRBD2. The germline V gene has CDR1 SGHRS and CDR2 YFSETQ. V lost 4 bases, J lost 3 bases, and 3 bases stayed unmatched. This CDR3 spans 14 amino acids. The CDR3 is CASSNGLAEETQYF. The CDR3 DNA reads as TGCGCCAGCAGCAACGGACTAGCGGAAGAGACCCAGTACTTC.

This chain links TRBV12-5 with TRBJ1-2; D is undetermined. The CDR3 totals 17 residues. V was clipped by 0 bases and J by 5 bases, with 19 bases between them. Per the germline V gene, CDR1 is LGHNT and CDR2 is FRNRAP. The CDR3 DNA reads as TGTGCTAGTGGTTTGGTAAGAGGGCAGGCCCCGAGATATGGCTACACCTTC. Translation: CASGLVRGQAPRYGYTF.

The chain joins TRBV11-1 to TRBJ1-1; D perhaps matches TRBD1 (6 bases). Germline-derived CDR1 and CDR2 are SGHAT and FQDESV (reference sequence). Between the trimmed V and J ends, which lost 2 bases and 11 bases, there was a span of 15 bases. CDR3 length: 13 residues. CDR3 sequence reads: CASSLSNQGMAFF. DNA of the CDR3: TGTGCCAGCAGCTTATCAAACCAGGGGATGGCTTTCTTT. Drawing the rest from reference TRBV11-1 and TRBJ1-1, the complete variable domain is EAEVAQSPRYKITEKSQAVAFWCDPISGHATLYWYRQILGQGPELLVQFQDESVVDDSQLPKDRFSAERLKGVDSTLKIQPAELGDSAMYLCASSLSNQGMAFFGQGTRLTVV.